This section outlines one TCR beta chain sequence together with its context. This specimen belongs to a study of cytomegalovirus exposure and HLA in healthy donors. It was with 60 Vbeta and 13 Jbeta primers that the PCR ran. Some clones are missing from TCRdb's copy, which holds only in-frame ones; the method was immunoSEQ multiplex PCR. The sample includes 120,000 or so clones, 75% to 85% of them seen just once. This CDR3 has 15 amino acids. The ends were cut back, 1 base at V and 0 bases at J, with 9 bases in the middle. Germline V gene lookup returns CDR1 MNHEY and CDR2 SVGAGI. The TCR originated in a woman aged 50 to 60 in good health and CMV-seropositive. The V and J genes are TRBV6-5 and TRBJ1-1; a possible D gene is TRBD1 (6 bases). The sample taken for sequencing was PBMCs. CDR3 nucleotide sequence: TGTGCCAGCAGTTACTACAGGGACCTGAACACTGAAGCTTTCTTT. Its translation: CASSYYRDLNTEAFF.